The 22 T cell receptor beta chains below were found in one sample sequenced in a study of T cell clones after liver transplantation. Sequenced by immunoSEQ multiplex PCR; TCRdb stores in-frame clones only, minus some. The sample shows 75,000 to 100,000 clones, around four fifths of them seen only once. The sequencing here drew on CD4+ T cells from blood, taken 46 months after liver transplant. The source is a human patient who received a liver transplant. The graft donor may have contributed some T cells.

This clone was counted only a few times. In DNA form, the CDR3 reads TGTGCCAGCAGTTTCGGACAGGGGGCACGAGGAAACACCATATATTTT. This codes for CASSFGQGARGNTIYF. The chain recombines TRBV28 with TRBJ1-3; 11 bases are a match to TRBD1. Trimming removed 3 bases from V and 4 bases from J; junction bases left unmatched: 5. Germline CDR1 is MDHEN and CDR2 is SYDVKM. The CDR3 totals 16 residues.

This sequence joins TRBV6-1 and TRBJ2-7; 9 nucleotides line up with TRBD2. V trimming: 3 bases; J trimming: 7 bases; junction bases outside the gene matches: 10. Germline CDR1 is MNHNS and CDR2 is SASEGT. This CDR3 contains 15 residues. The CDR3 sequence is CASSERWSGRREQYF. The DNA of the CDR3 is TGTGCCAGCAGTGAGAGATGGAGCGGGAGGCGGGAGCAGTACTTC.

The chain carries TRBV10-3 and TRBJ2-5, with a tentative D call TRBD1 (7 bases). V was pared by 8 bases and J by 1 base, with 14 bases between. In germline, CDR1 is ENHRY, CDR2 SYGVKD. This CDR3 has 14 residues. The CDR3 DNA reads TGTGCCATCGGAGGGAAGGGGGCCCAAGAGACCCAGTACTTC. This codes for CAIGGKGAQETQYF.

CDR3 residues: CASSPNPGYYADGYTF. In DNA, the CDR3 is TGTGCCAGCAGCCCGAATCCGGGTTACTACGCCGATGGCTACACCTTC. This chain links TRBV5-6 with TRBJ1-2, with D unresolved. V was shortened by 4 bases and J by 6 bases, with 22 bases between the two germline ends. CDR3 size: 16 residues. From germline, CDR1 is SGHDT and CDR2 YYEEEE.

The DNA for the CDR3 is TGTGCCAGCAGCCCCTCTGGGGCCAACGTCCTGACTTTC. Its protein product is CASSPSGANVLTF. This chain uses TRBV7-9 with TRBJ2-6; no clear D gene. This CDR3 comprises 13 residues. The V gene lost 5 bases and the J gene lost 0 bases, with 2 bases spanning the gap. Germline values: CDR1 SEHNR, CDR2 FQNEAQ (reference sequence).

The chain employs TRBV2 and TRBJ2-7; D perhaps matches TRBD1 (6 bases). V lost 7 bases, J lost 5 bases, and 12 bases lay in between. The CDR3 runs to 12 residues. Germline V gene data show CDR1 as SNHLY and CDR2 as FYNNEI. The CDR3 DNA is TGTGCCAGCAACCCCTCAGGGGACGAGCAGTACTTC. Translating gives CASNPSGDEQYF.

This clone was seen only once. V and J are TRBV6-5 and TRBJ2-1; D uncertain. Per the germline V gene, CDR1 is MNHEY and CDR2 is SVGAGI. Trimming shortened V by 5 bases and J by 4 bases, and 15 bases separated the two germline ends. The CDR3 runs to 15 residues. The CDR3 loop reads CASSPQLLGYNEQFF. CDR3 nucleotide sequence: TGTGCCAGCAGTCCCCAGCTCTTAGGGTACAATGAGCAGTTCTTC.

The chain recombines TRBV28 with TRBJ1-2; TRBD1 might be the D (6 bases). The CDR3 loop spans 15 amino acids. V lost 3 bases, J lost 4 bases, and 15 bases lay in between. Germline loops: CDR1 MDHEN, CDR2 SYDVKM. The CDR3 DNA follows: TGTGCCAGCAGTTTTCGCGACAGGCCTGGCTATGGCTACACCTTC. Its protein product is CASSFRDRPGYGYTF.

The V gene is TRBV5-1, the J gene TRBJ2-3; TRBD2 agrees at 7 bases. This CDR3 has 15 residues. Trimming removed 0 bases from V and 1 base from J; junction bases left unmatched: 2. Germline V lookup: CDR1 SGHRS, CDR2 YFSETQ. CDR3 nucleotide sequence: TGCGCCAGCAGCTTGGTTGGGAGGGGCACAGATACGCAGTATTTT. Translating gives CASSLVGRGTDTQYF.

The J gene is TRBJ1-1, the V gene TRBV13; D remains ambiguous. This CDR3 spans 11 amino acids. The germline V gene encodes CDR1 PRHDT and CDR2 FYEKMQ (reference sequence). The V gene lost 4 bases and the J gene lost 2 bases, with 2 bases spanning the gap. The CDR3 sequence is CASSSNTEAFF. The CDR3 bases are TGTGCCAGCAGCTCAAACACTGAAGCTTTCTTT.

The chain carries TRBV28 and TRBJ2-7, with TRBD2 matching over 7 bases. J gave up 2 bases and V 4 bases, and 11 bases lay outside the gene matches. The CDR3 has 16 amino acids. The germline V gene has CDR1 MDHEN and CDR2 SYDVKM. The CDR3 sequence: CASSSPTSASTYEQYF. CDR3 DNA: TGTGCCAGCAGTTCACCTACTAGCGCTTCCACCTACGAGCAGTACTTC.

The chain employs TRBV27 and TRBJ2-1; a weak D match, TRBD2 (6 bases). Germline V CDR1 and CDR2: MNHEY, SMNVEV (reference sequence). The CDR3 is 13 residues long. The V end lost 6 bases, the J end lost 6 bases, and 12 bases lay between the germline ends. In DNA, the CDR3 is TGTGCCAGCAGCGGATCTAGCGCCAATGAGCAGTTCTTC. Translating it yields CASSGSSANEQFF.

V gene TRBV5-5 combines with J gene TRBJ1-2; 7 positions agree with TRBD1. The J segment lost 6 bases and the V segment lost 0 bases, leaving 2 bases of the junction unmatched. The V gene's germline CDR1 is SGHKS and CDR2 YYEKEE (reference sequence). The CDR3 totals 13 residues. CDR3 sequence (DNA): TGTGCCAGCAGCTTGGGGCAGGGGGATGGCTACACCTTC. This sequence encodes CASSLGQGDGYTF.

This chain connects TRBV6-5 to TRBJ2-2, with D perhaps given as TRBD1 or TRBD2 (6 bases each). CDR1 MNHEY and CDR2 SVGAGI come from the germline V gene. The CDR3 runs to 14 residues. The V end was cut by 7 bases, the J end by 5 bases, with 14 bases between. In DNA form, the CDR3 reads TGTGCCAGCATTGACCTAGGGGGGACCGGGGAGCTGTTTTTT. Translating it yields CASIDLGGTGELFF.

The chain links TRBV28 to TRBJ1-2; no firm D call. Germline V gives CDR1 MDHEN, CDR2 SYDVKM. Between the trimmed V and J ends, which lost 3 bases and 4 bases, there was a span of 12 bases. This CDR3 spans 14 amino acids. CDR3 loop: CASSLREVSYGYTF. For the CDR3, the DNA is TGTGCCAGCAGTTTGAGGGAGGTTTCCTATGGCTACACCTTC.

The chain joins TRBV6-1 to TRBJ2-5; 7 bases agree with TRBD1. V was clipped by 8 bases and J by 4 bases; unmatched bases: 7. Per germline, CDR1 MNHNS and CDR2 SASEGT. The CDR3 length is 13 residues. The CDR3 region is CASSQGLVETQYF. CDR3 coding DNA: TGTGCCAGCTCACAGGGGTTGGTAGAGACCCAGTACTTC.

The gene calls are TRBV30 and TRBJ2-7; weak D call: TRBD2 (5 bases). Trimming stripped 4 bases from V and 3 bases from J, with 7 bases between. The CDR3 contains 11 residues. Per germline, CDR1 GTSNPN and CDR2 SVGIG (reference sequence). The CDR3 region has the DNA TGTGCCTGGAAGGCGGGCTACGAGCAGTACTTC. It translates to CAWKAGYEQYF.

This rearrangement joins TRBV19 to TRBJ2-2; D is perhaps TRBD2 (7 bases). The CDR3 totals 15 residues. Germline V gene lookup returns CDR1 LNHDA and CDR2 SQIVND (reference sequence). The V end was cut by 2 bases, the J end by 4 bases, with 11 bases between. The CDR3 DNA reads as TGTGCCAGTAGTATAAGGGGGAGGGTCACCGGGGAGCTGTTTTTT. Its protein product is CASSIRGRVTGELFF.

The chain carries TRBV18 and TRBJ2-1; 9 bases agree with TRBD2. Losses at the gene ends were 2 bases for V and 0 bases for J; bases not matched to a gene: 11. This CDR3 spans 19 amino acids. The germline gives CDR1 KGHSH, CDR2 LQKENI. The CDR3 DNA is TGTGCCAGCTCACCATACACTAGCGGGCCGACTAGCTCCTACAATGAGCAGTTCTTC. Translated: CASSPYTSGPTSSYNEQFF. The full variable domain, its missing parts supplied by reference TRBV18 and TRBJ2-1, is NAGVMQNPRHLVRRRGQEARLRCSPMKGHSHVYWYRQLPEEGLKFMVYLQKENIIDESGMPKERFSAEFPKEGPSILRIQQVVRGDSAAYFCASSPYTSGPTSSYNEQFFGPGTRLTVL.

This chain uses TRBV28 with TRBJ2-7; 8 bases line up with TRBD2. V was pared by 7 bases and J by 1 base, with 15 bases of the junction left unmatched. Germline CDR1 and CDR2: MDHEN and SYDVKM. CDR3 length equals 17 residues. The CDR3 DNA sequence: TGTGCCAGCATACCGACCGGGGCCGGGACTAGATCCTACGAGCAGTACTTC. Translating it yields CASIPTGAGTRSYEQYF.

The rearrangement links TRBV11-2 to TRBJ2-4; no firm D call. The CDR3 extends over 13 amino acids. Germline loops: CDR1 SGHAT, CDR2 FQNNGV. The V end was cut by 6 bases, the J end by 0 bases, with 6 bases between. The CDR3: CASRGLAKNIQYF. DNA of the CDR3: TGTGCCAGCAGGGGTTTAGCCAAAAACATTCAGTACTTC.

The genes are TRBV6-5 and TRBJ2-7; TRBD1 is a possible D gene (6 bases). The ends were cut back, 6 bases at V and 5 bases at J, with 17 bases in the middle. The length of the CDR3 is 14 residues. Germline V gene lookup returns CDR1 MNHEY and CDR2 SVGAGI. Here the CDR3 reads CASRDTGYGDEQYF. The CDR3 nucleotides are TGTGCCAGCAGGGACACAGGGTACGGAGACGAGCAGTACTTC.